This T cell receptor (beta chain) was observed in a study of T cells in localized non-small cell lung cancer. Study-level results: Highest T cell clonality was seen in uninvolved adjacent lung, surpassing that measured in tumor. For the top 100 tumor clones, a median about 50 also appeared in adjacent lung.

CDR3 length: 15 amino acids. Trimming shortened V by 1 base and J by 5 bases, and 15 bases separated the two germline ends. The germline CDR1 and CDR2 sequences are SGHRS and YFSETQ. Notes on this clone: Its antigen is undetermined.

Produced via immunoSEQ multiplex PCR; TCRdb's table is partial and in-frame only. The sample holds roughly 6,000 clones; about 91% are singletons and the top ten take 15% to 20%. The TCR comes from a male donor at least 60 years old with stage I lung adenocarcinoma. The sequencing used peripheral blood, collected before any cancer treatment. The V gene is TRBV5-1, the J gene TRBJ2-5, with D possibly TRBD2 on 7 matching bases. The CDR3 sequence is CASSLFTGGGETQYF. DNA of the CDR3: TGCGCCAGCAGCTTGTTTACGGGGGGCGGTGAGACCCAGTACTTC. Full variable domain (missing parts from reference TRBV5-1 and TRBJ2-5): KAGVTQTPRYLIKTRGQQVTLSCSPISGHRSVSWYQQTPGQGLQFLFEYFSETQRNKGNFPGRFSGRQFSNSRSEMNVSTLELGDSALYLCASSLFTGGGETQYFGPGTRLLVL.